The present T cell receptor beta chain was sequenced within a study of T cells after yellow fever vaccination. Trimming stripped 5 bases from V and 0 bases from J, with 5 bases between. This CDR3 is built from 12 residues. Germline CDR1 is SGHVS and CDR2 is FQNEAQ. TCRdb used MiXCR to reprocess the 5' RACE reads, holding one entry per CDR3 protein. This sample yields 120,000 or so distinct CDR3 sequences, of which roughly 15% are seen a single time; about 40% belongs to the top ten. Sequenced material: CD8+ T cells sorted from PBMCs, taken 5 days after the yellow fever booster vaccination. The chain employs TRBV7-8 and TRBJ2-7; possibly TRBD2 for D (5 bases). The TCR comes from a man aged 18 to 30 who received the YFV17D yellow fever vaccine. CDR3 protein: CASSEGSYEQYV. CDR3 sequence (DNA): TGTGCCAGCAGCGAGGGCTCCTACGAGCAGTACGTC.